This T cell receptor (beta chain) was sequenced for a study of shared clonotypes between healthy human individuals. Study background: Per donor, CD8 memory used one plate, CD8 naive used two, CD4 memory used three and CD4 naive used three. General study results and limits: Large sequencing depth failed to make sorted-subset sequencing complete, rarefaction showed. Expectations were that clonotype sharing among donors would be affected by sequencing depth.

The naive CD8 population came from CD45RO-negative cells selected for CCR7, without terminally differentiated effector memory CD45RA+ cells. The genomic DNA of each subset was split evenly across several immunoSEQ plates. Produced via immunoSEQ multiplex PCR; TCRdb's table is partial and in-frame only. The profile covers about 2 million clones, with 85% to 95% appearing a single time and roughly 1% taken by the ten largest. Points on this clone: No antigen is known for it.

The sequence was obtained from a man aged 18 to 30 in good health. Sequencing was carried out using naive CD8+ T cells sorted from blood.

DNA of the CDR3: TGTGCCAGCAGTTTATATGAGGGGGCACCGATAAGCACAGATACGCAGTATTTT. This gives the protein CASSLYEGAPISTDTQYF. This sequence joins TRBV28 and TRBJ2-3, with TRBD1 matching over 7 bases. The CDR3 totals 18 residues. Per the germline V gene, CDR1 is MDHEN and CDR2 is SYDVKM. Germline trimming cut 1 base from V and 0 bases from J; bases unmatched to any gene: 10.